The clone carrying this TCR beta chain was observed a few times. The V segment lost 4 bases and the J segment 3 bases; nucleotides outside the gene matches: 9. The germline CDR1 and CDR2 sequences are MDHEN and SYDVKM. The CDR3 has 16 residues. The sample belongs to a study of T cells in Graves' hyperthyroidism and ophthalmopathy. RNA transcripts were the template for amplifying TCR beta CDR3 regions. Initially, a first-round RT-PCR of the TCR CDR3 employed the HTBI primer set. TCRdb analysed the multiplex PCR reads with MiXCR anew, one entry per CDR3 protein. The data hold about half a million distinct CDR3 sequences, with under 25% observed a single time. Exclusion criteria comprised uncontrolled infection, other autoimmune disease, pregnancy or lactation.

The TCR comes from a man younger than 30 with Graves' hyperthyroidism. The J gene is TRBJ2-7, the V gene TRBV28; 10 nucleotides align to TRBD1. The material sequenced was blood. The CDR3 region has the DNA TGTGCCAGCAGTTCCCCGTCGACAGGGGGCCGCTACGAGCAGTACTTC. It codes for CASSSPSTGGRYEQYF.